Below, 18 T cell receptor beta chains from the same sample are listed, as sequenced in a study of cytomegalovirus exposure and HLA in healthy donors (dated by TCRdb to 2016 to 2017). Library prep was done by the immunoSEQ multiplex PCR assay. For the multiplex PCR, a mixture combining 60 forward primers for TCR Vbeta segments and 13 reverse primers for TCR Jbeta segments was used. Drawn from immuneACCESS, this table holds only the in-frame rearrangements with V and J called that TCRdb kept. Clones are partly lost; checked studies trace under half to an unresolved V gene and leave the rest unexplained. The sample data list more than 110,000 clones, and roughly 77% of these were observed just once. The ten largest clones take up 3% to 4% of the sample. Material for sequencing was PBMCs. The receptor set was obtained from a female donor in good health and CMV-seronegative.

The CDR3 here is CASSTRDRGRVQPQHF. The CDR3 DNA reads as TGTGCCAGCAGCACCCGGGACAGGGGCCGGGTCCAGCCCCAGCATTTT. This chain joins TRBV6-6 and TRBJ1-5, with 10 bases matching TRBD1. The CDR3 runs 16 residues. The trim removed 6 bases at V and 7 bases at J, leaving 12 bases unmatched. Germline V lookup: CDR1 MNHNY, CDR2 SVGAGI (reference sequence).

The chain is built from TRBV9 and TRBJ1-2; unclear D gene. The germline gives CDR1 SGDLS, CDR2 YYNGEE. This CDR3 region has 13 residues. Trimming left V 0 bases short and J 4 bases short, with 7 bases between. The CDR3 sequence: CASSVATAYGYTF. Here the CDR3 DNA reads TGTGCCAGCAGCGTAGCTACAGCCTATGGCTACACCTTC.

This chain links TRBV4-3 with TRBJ2-7, with D unclear. The germline V gene encodes CDR1 LGHNA and CDR2 YSLEER. V shed 1 base and J shed 2 bases, with 6 bases lying between them. The CDR3 contains 13 residues. The CDR3 here is CASSQAVPYEQYF. The CDR3 DNA is TGCGCCAGCAGCCAAGCGGTCCCCTACGAGCAGTACTTC.

V usage is TRBV2 and J usage is TRBJ1-2; D is unresolved. The CDR3 is 12 amino acids. Germline assignment: CDR1 SNHLY and CDR2 FYNNEI. V shed 8 bases and J shed 7 bases, with 14 bases lying between them. For the CDR3, the DNA is TGTGCCAGCGGGAGGGAGGGTAGTGGCTACACCTTC. It is translated as CASGREGSGYTF.

The gene calls are TRBV2 and TRBJ2-7, with TRBD2 as a possible D gene (5 bases). CDR3 length equals 10 residues. V shed 6 bases and J shed 9 bases, with 9 bases lying between them. The germline V gene encodes CDR1 SNHLY and CDR2 FYNNEI. The CDR3 DNA is TGTGCCAGCAGGGGGAGAAGGCAGTACTTC. This sequence encodes CASRGRRQYF.

The chain combines TRBV5-4 with TRBJ2-5, with D maybe TRBD1 (5 bases). Gene TRBJ2-7 matches the end of the DNA better, so the J call may be wrong. The CDR3 has 14 residues. Germline V gene sequence: CDR1 SGHNT, CDR2 YYREEE (reference sequence). CDR3 in DNA: TGTGCCAGCAGCTTGGTAGTGACAGAGAACGAGCAGTACTTC. This translates into CASSLVVTENEQYF.

The chain links TRBV5-4 to TRBJ2-1; 12 bases are shared with TRBD2. J lost 8 bases, V lost 5 bases, and 8 bases had no gene match. The CDR3 sequence is 15 residues long. Germline V gives CDR1 SGHNT, CDR2 YYREEE (reference sequence). In DNA, the CDR3 is TGTGCCAGCAGTCCTAGGACTAGCGGGACAGATGAGCAGTTCTTC. This gives the protein CASSPRTSGTDEQFF.

This chain joins TRBV7-2 and TRBJ2-7, with 12 bases identical to TRBD2. CDR1 is SGHTA, CDR2 FQGNSA, per germline. The CDR3 loop spans 16 amino acids. V was clipped by 5 bases and J by 1 base; unmatched bases: 6. CDR3 residues: CASSIILAGGSYEQYF. CDR3 DNA: TGTGCCAGCAGCATCATACTAGCGGGAGGATCCTACGAGCAGTACTTC.

The V and J genes are TRBV11-2 and TRBJ1-4; D is undetermined. The V gene lost 3 bases and the J gene lost 5 bases, with 7 bases spanning the gap. In germline, CDR1 is SGHAT, CDR2 FQNNGV. The CDR3 contains 13 residues. CDR3 coding DNA: TGTGCCAGCAGCTTGGCAAGAAATGAAAAACTGTTTTTT. This gives the protein CASSLARNEKLFF. The full variable domain, rest sourced from reference TRBV11-2 and TRBJ1-4, is EAGVAQSPRYKIIEKRQSVAFWCNPISGHATLYWYQQILGQGPKLLIQFQNNGVVDDSQLPKDRFSAERLKGVDSTLKIQPAKLEDSAVYLCASSLARNEKLFFGSGTQLSVL.

The CDR3 nucleotides are TGTGCCAGCAGCTTGGCCCCGGGACAGGGGGTGTTCAGCGAAAAACTGTTTTTT. Encoded protein: CASSLAPGQGVFSEKLFF. The gene calls are TRBV5-6 and TRBJ1-4; 11 positions agree with TRBD1. Germline loops: CDR1 SGHDT, CDR2 YYEEEE. CDR3 length: 18 amino acids. Trimming cost V 0 bases and J 8 bases; bases outside gene matches: 12.

The V and J genes are TRBV2 and TRBJ2-1, with 7 bases aligning to TRBD2. CDR3 length: 15 amino acids. Trimming at V came to 8 bases and at J to 0 bases, leaving 7 bases not matched to a gene. Germline lookup yields CDR1 SNHLY and CDR2 FYNNEI. The CDR3 loop is CASYASGLSYNEQFF. The DNA for the CDR3 is TGTGCCAGCTATGCTAGCGGACTCTCCTACAATGAGCAGTTCTTC.

The chain carries TRBV11-2 and TRBJ2-7, with 7 bases that match TRBD2. There are 15 residues in the CDR3. CDR1 is SGHAT, CDR2 FQNNGV, per germline. V shed 4 bases and J 3 bases; nucleotides not matched to a gene: 9. The CDR3 nucleotides read TGTGCCAGCAGCTCGAGGGGAGGGGAGTACTACGAGCAGTACTTC. Translating gives CASSSRGGEYYEQYF.

To note about this clone: One end of the junction varies from germline; a read error may be responsible. The rearrangement joins TRBV6-1 to TRBJ1-6; 8 bases are shared with TRBD1. CDR1 is MNHNS, CDR2 SASEGT, per germline. The CDR3 is 14 residues long. CDR3 loop: CASSEVRSGGVVDF. The CDR3 region has the DNA TGTGCCAGCAGTGAAGTTAGGTCAGGGGGCGTTGTGGACTTT.

V is TRBV29-1 and J is TRBJ2-3; 15 positions agree with TRBD2. Germline-derived CDR1 and CDR2 are SQVTM and ANQGSEA. The CDR3 consists of 18 residues. V was pared by 3 bases and J by 2 bases, with 9 bases of the junction left unmatched. CDR3 bases: TGCAGCGTTGAGGGGACTAGCGGGGGGTCCCGATACACAGATACGCAGTATTTT. Encoded protein: CSVEGTSGGSRYTDTQYF.

This clone was seen more than once but under ten times. CDR3 DNA: TGTGCCAGCAGTGTGGGACAGGCGACGAACACTGAAGCTTTCTTT. Protein product: CASSVGQATNTEAFF. The chain carries TRBV25-1 and TRBJ1-1; the match to TRBD1 covers 8 bases. Germline V gene lookup returns CDR1 MGHDK and CDR2 SYGVNS. This CDR3 region has 15 residues. The ends lost 4 bases at V and 1 base at J; junction bases unmatched: 5. Full variable domain (missing parts from reference TRBV25-1 and TRBJ1-1): EADIYQTPRYLVIGTGKKITLECSQTMGHDKMYWYQQDPGMELHLIHYSYGVNSTEKGDLSSESTVSRIRTEHFPLTLESARPSHTSQYLCASSVGQATNTEAFFGQGTRLTVV.

DNA of the CDR3: TGCGCCAGCAGCCAGAGAATCCATCAGCCCCAGCATTTT. Translating it yields CASSQRIHQPQHF. V is TRBV4-3 and J is TRBJ1-5; D gene unclear. The germline CDR1 and CDR2 sequences are LGHNA and YSLEER. This CDR3 has 13 residues. V dropped 3 bases and J dropped 5 bases, with 8 bases sitting between them.

CDR3 loop: CASSRGTSSYEQYF. The CDR3 DNA is TGTGCCAGCAGCCGAGGAACAAGCTCCTACGAGCAGTACTTC. The chain joins TRBV6-5 to TRBJ2-7; D unresolved. The CDR3 is 14 residues long. CDR1 is MNHEY, CDR2 SVGAGI, per germline. V lost 6 bases, J lost 0 bases, and 12 bases lay in between.

Only one count was recorded for this clone. The chain joins TRBV7-6 to TRBJ2-2, with 7 bases identical to TRBD2. Germline CDR1 is SGHVS and CDR2 is FNYEAQ. This CDR3 spans 15 amino acids. Trimming at V came to 2 bases and at J to 5 bases, leaving 5 bases not matched to a gene. CDR3 in amino acids: CASSLNSGLTGELFF. DNA of the CDR3: TGTGCCAGCAGCTTAAATAGCGGGCTAACCGGGGAGCTGTTTTTT.